This TCR beta chain was sequenced for a study of PD-1 blockade in classical Hodgkin lymphoma. Study details: Patients were administered nivolumab (3 mg/kg intravenously) every 2 weeks.

Per the germline V gene, CDR1 is SGHDT and CDR2 is YYEEEE. Trimming left V 3 bases short and J 4 bases short, with 13 bases between. CDR3 length: 14 residues. All trial patients relapsed after autologous stem cell transplantation. Sequenced by immunoSEQ multiplex PCR; TCRdb stores in-frame clones only, minus some. This table holds about 13,000 clones, around 80% found once. The sequences come from peripheral blood mononuclear cells (PBMCs), collected at baseline. The chain employs TRBV5-6 and TRBJ1-2, with D possibly being TRBD1 (5 bases). This TCR was recovered from a human donor with classical Hodgkin lymphoma. DNA of the CDR3: TGTGCCAGCAGCTCGGTCGGGGCCGCCTATGGCTACACCTTC. Protein: CASSSVGAAYGYTF.